The 6 T cell receptor beta chains reported below all come from one sample, sequenced in a study of OX40 agonist ivuxolimab in advanced cancers. Sequencing used immunoSEQ multiplex PCR; TCRdb keeps in-frame clones, though not all of them. The sample yields over 95,000 clones, around 96% seen once. Sequenced here: CD4+ or CD8+ T cells sorted from blood, sampled in a trial of the OX40 agonist ivuxolimab. The receptor set was obtained from an adult with an advanced solid tumor such as melanoma, head and neck, liver or kidney cancer.

The rearrangement links TRBV13 to TRBJ2-7, with D unclear. This CDR3 has 12 residues. Germline V gives CDR1 PRHDT, CDR2 FYEKMQ (reference sequence). V lost 0 bases, J lost 7 bases, and 7 bases lay in between. CDR3 residues: CASSLGQREQYF. DNA for the CDR3: TGTGCCAGCAGCTTAGGACAGAGGGAGCAGTACTTC.

A single count supports this clone. This chain connects TRBV9 to TRBJ2-3; 8 nucleotides align to TRBD2. Germline V gene data show CDR1 as SGDLS and CDR2 as YYNGEE. J lost 1 base, V lost 4 bases, and 5 bases had no gene match. This CDR3 comprises 15 residues. CDR3 residues: CASSIEAGGTDTQYF. CDR3 bases: TGTGCCAGCAGCATCGAAGCGGGGGGCACAGATACGCAGTATTTT.

V usage is TRBV27 and J usage is TRBJ2-7, with D uncertain. Trimming removed 0 bases from V and 5 bases from J, with 8 bases in between. The germline V gene encodes CDR1 MNHEY and CDR2 SMNVEV (reference sequence). The CDR3 spans 13 residues. Here the CDR3 reads CASSLSALNEQYF. The CDR3 DNA reads as TGTGCCAGCAGTTTATCGGCCCTGAACGAGCAGTACTTC.

Note on this clone: The junction differs from germline at one of its ends, possibly a read error. CDR3 in DNA: TGCGCCAGCAGCCAGGACAGGGATTTCAATCAGCCCCAGCATTTT. Its translation: CASSQDRDFNQPQHF. The rearrangement links TRBV7-9 to TRBJ1-5; 8 bases agree with TRBD1. Germline CDR1 and CDR2: SEHNR and FQNEAQ (reference sequence). The CDR3 is 15 residues long.

CDR3 sequence reads: CASSLGGSGPQYF. The CDR3 DNA reads TGCGCCAGCAGCTTGGGCGGGTCGGGACCGCAGTATTTT. The chain uses TRBV5-1 and TRBJ2-3; either TRBD1 or TRBD2 may supply D (5 bases each). The CDR3 extends over 13 amino acids. Trimming removed 0 bases from V and 10 bases from J, with 12 bases in between. Germline loops: CDR1 SGHRS, CDR2 YFSETQ.

In its sample, this clone was seen once. This sequence joins TRBV6-5 and TRBJ2-3; 9 nucleotides line up with TRBD1. After removal of 2 bases from V and 1 base from J, the junction contained 4 bases not matched to a gene. Germline CDR1 MNHEY, CDR2 SVGAGI. The CDR3 sequence is 16 residues long. This CDR3 is CASSYTGGVGTDTQYF. The DNA for the CDR3 is TGTGCCAGCAGTTACACAGGGGGCGTCGGCACAGATACGCAGTATTTT.